The sample holds a few counts of the clone carrying this TCR beta chain. The protocol was immunoSEQ multiplex PCR, while the TCRdb copy is restricted to in-frame clones and leaves out a portion. The data show approximately 30,000 clones, roughly 90% seen once. This sample stems from a study of preoperative IRX-2 immunotherapy in early breast cancer. The CDR3 sequence is 14 residues long. In germline, CDR1 is MDHEN, CDR2 SYDVKM. The V and J ends lost 4 bases and 14 bases respectively, with 22 bases between them. Noted treatment: preoperative locoregional IRX-2 cytokine immunotherapy. Samples came from a phase Ib trial of preoperative locoregional IRX-2 cytokine immunotherapy.

Sequenced here: tumor tissue, sampled after IRX-2 immunotherapy. The gene calls are TRBV28 and TRBJ2-3; either TRBD1 or TRBD2 may supply D (5 bases each). The TCR originated in a human donor with breast cancer. The CDR3 loop reads CASSSYASGPYRYF. Here the CDR3 DNA reads TGTGCCAGCAGTTCATACGCCTCGGGGCCGTACCGGTATTTT.